Included here is one TCR beta chain sequence, with context. The antigen is undetermined. This sample is part of a study of shared clonotypes between healthy human individuals. Study summary: Donor ages ranged 18 to 49 years: a couple of women, a few men.

Clones were read by immunoSEQ multiplex PCR, and TCRdb kept only the in-frame ones, dropping some. The sample lists 2,100,000 or so clones, more than 90% seen once, with 0.13% in the top ten. Per germline, CDR1 LGHNA and CDR2 YNFKEQ. The CDR3 sequence is 17 residues long. V shed 0 bases, J shed 4 bases, and the junction held 5 bases outside the gene matches. General study findings and limits: Shared clonotypes: about 4.6% naive CD4, roughly 3.8% naive CD8, around 2.4% memory CD4, approximately 0.41% memory CD8.

The sequence was obtained from a man aged 18 to 29 in good health. The chain recombines TRBV4-2 with TRBJ2-7, with TRBD2 matching 14 bases. Source material: naive CD4+ T cells sorted from blood. Subset specified: CD45RA+ positively selected. This CDR3 is CASSQDTGLAGVYEQYF. CDR3 DNA: TGTGCCAGCAGCCAAGATACGGGACTAGCGGGAGTTTACGAGCAGTACTTC.